This is a list of T cell receptor beta chains from one sample in a study of cytomegalovirus exposure and HLA in healthy donors. Using immunoSEQ multiplex PCR, the repertoire was profiled, and TCRdb retains in-frame clones only, with some absent. The table includes about 250,000 clones, about 90% detected once. Sequencing was performed on PBMCs. The origin of the receptors is a man aged 18 to 35 in good health and CMV-seropositive. CDR3s include the opening cysteine and the closing phenylalanine or tryptophan. Fields, in order: clone size, V gene, CDR3 protein. Not every row has a clone size; where given, it reads once, few, many or a size class.

>medium-sized|TRBV27
CASSLGGNYNEQFF
>.|TRBV7-2
CASSLVGRSGFNEQFF
>.|TRBV27
CASSPWTETSYEQYF
>.|TRBV13
CASSHGESYEQYF
>.|TRBV4-1
CASSQTGILNYGYTF
>.|TRBV7-9
CASSSTDQNDRAPLGEQYF
>.|TRBV19
CASSIDTAGGGNEQFF
>.|TRBV5-1
CASSPDPNTEAFF
>.|TRBV30
CAWSLTGGTDTQYF
>.|TRBV9
CASSVGTGGGYEQYF
>.|TRBV6-5
CASKELGASNQPQHF
>.|TRBV5-4
CASQRGTSYEQYF
>.|TRBV9
CASSPTRTGGNQPQHF
>.|TRBV28
CASSFTGDTGELFF
>.|TRBV9
CASSSPGQGAVGYTF
>.|TRBV9
CASSVEGQGISEQYF
>.|TRBV2
CASRIQGYYGYTF
>.|TRBV5-1
CASSGSGREYEQYF
>.|TRBV6-1
CASSDRVAGYTF
>.|TRBV5-1
CASSFTTGASYNEQFF
>.|TRBV7-3
CASSLGAANEQFF
>.|TRBV19
CASSIGGGNTEAFF
>.|TRBV5-1
CASSSGPRETQYF
>.|TRBV27
CASSLSNGGTASYEQYF
>.|TRBV2
CASSDLEETQYF
>.|TRBV5-1
CASSPMAGVNEQYF
>.|TRBV2
CASSSLTGDGEQYF
>.|TRBV6-6
CASSRAGEYHNEQFF
>once|TRBV6-5
CASSLGQLGTDTQYF
>.|TRBV5-6
CASSLGGRSGELFF